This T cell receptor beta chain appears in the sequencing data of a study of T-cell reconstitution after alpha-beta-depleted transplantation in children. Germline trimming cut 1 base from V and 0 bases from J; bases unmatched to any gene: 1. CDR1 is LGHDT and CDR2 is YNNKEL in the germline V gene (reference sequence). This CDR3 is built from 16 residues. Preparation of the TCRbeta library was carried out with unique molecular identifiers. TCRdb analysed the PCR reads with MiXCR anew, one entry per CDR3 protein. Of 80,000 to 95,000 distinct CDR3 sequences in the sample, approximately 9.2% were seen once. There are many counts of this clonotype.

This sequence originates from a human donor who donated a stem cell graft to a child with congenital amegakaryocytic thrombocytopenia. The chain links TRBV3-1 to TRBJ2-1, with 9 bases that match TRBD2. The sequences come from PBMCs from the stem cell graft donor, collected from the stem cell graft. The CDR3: CASSQGTSVSYNEQFF. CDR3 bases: TGTGCCAGCAGCCAAGGGACTAGCGTCTCCTACAATGAGCAGTTCTTC.